These 16 T cell receptor beta chains share one sample of origin, sequenced in a study of beta chain features in type 1 diabetes. Since all of the isolated RNA was reverse transcribed, expressed TCRB transcripts were what got sequenced. Using immunoSEQ multiplex PCR, the repertoire was profiled, and TCRdb retains in-frame clones only, with some absent. This sample has about 230,000 clones, with around 16% found just once. General study findings and limits: Researchers report that Type 1 diabetes patients had moderately but significantly shorter TCRB CDR3s across all four CD4+ subsets.

Antigen specificity for these receptors is unknown. The sample was naive CD4+ T cells from blood. These receptors originate from a man aged 30 to 39 with type 1 diabetes.

The sample holds a few counts of this clone. The chain carries TRBV25-1 and TRBJ2-7, with TRBD2 matching 10 bases. J gave up 1 base and V 4 bases, and 4 bases lay outside the gene matches. The CDR3 totals 15 residues. Germline CDR1 reads MGHDK; CDR2 reads SYGVNS. CDR3 in amino acids: CASSGGLASSYEQYF. DNA for the CDR3: TGTGCCAGCAGTGGGGGACTAGCGAGTTCCTACGAGCAGTACTTC.

This clone was counted only a few times. This chain uses TRBV30 with TRBJ1-5; possibly TRBD1 for D (5 bases). V lost 5 bases to trimming and J lost 8 bases, with 16 bases between them. The CDR3 extends over 13 amino acids. CDR1 is GTSNPN, CDR2 SVGIG, per germline (reference sequence). CDR3 DNA: TGTGCCTGGTCTCGGGACGGGCGAGAGCCCCAGCATTTT. This codes for CAWSRDGREPQHF.

The rearrangement uses TRBV25-1 and TRBJ2-2; 7 nucleotides match TRBD1. Germline assignment: CDR1 MGHDK and CDR2 SYGVNS. V shed 4 bases, J shed 6 bases, and the junction held 14 bases outside the gene matches. The length of the CDR3 is 17 residues. CDR3 in amino acids: CASSVQQGLGGAGELFF. The CDR3 DNA follows: TGTGCCAGCAGTGTTCAACAGGGGCTGGGTGGCGCCGGGGAGCTGTTTTTT.

The chain uses TRBV25-1 and TRBJ2-1, with D possibly called TRBD1 or TRBD2 (5 bases each). Between the trimmed V and J ends, which lost 2 bases and 4 bases, there was a span of 9 bases. Germline CDR1 and CDR2: MGHDK and SYGVNS. CDR3 length equals 14 residues. CDR3 loop: CASSEPEGYNEQFF. The DNA of the CDR3 is TGTGCCAGCAGTGAACCTGAGGGGTACAATGAGCAGTTCTTC. The complete variable domain, with remaining parts taken from reference TRBV25-1 and TRBJ2-1, reads EADIYQTPRYLVIGTGKKITLECSQTMGHDKMYWYQQDPGMELHLIHYSYGVNSTEKGDLSSESTVSRIRTEHFPLTLESARPSHTSQYLCASSEPEGYNEQFFGPGTRLTVL.

The chain has TRBV2 and TRBJ2-1; no firm D call. Germline V lookup: CDR1 SNHLY, CDR2 FYNNEI. The CDR3 runs to 11 residues. Trimming removed 7 bases at V and 10 bases at J, with 11 bases between. The CDR3 DNA reads as TGTGCCAGCACCCTCTCGGAAGAGCAGTTCTTC. Translated, it gives CASTLSEEQFF.

The chain carries TRBV7-2 and TRBJ2-5; no clear D gene. The CDR3 covers 14 residues. V dropped 0 bases and J dropped 2 bases, with 7 bases sitting between them. Germline V gene lookup returns CDR1 SGHTA and CDR2 FQGNSA. The CDR3 coding sequence is TGTGCCAGCAGCTTAGCGCACGGGCAAGAGACCCAGTACTTC. As protein: CASSLAHGQETQYF.

The sample holds one count of this clone. J is TRBJ2-7 and V is TRBV10-3, with D possibly TRBD2 on 6 matching bases. The CDR3 has 13 amino acids. CDR1 is ENHRY, CDR2 SYGVKD, per germline. Trimming removed 4 bases at V and 6 bases at J, with 13 bases between. For the CDR3, the DNA is TGTGCCATCAGTGGTGCGGAGGGGCGCGAGCAGTACTTC. This translates into CAISGAEGREQYF.

The chain couples TRBV30 to TRBJ2-7; 9 bases map to TRBD1. With 6 bases clipped from V and 3 bases from J, the junction kept 9 bases outside the gene matches. Germline V CDR1 and CDR2: GTSNPN, SVGIG (reference sequence). This CDR3 comprises 14 residues. CDR3 amino acids: CACSPKTGGYEQYF. For the CDR3, the DNA is TGTGCCTGCTCGCCCAAGACAGGGGGCTACGAGCAGTACTTC.

This clone turned up a few times. The chain carries TRBV7-2 and TRBJ1-2; possible D gene TRBD1, 6 bases. V lost 5 bases and J lost 5, with 18 bases in between. The germline gives CDR1 SGHTA, CDR2 FQGNSA. The CDR3 has 15 amino acids. CDR3 DNA sequence: TGTGCCAGCAGCGCCTACAGGGAGGTTCTGTATGGCTACACCTTC. Its translation: CASSAYREVLYGYTF.

This clone appeared a few times. The rearrangement links TRBV18 to TRBJ2-7; D ambiguous. The V gene's germline CDR1 is KGHSH and CDR2 LQKENI. This CDR3 contains 15 residues. V lost 0 bases, J lost 7 bases, and 16 bases lay in between. The CDR3 bases are TGTGCCAGCTCACCACCGTGGAGCTACGTCCTGGAGCAGTACTTC. Amino acids: CASSPPWSYVLEQYF.

This clone was detected only a few times. This rearrangement joins TRBV7-2 to TRBJ2-7; unclear D gene. CDR3 length: 14 residues. V lost 5 bases and J lost 0, with 11 bases in between. CDR1 and CDR2 from the germline V gene are SGHTA and FQGNSA. In DNA form, the CDR3 reads TGTGCCAGCAGCCCCTGGACGGACTCCTACGAGCAGTACTTC. It encodes CASSPWTDSYEQYF.

J is TRBJ2-2 and V is TRBV25-1; D uncertain. Trimming removed 7 bases at V and 11 bases at J, with 11 bases between. The CDR3 runs 11 residues. Germline V CDR1 and CDR2: MGHDK, SYGVNS. The CDR3 loop reads CASKLDRELFF. The CDR3 DNA is TGTGCCAGCAAATTGGATAGAGAGCTGTTTTTT.

About this clone itself: A junction end diverges from the germline sequence, so it may reflect a read error. The chain recombines TRBV7-3 with TRBJ2-3; 8 nucleotides line up with TRBD2. The CDR3 has 14 residues. The germline gives CDR1 SGHTA, CDR2 FQGTGA. The DNA for the CDR3 is TGTGCCAGCACCTTAGCGGGGCGCACAGATACGCAGTATTTT. This codes for CASTLAGRTDTQYF.

V usage is TRBV2 and J usage is TRBJ2-3; the D is unclear. Germline values: CDR1 SNHLY, CDR2 FYNNEI. CDR3 length: 13 amino acids. Trimming took off 8 bases at V and 2 bases at J, with 11 bases between the two ends. The CDR3 here is CASSPSHTDTQYF. CDR3 nucleotides: TGTGCCAGCTCCCCGAGTCACACAGATACGCAGTATTTT.

This clone was observed a few times. The chain recombines TRBV29-1 with TRBJ1-5, with 7 positions matching TRBD1. The CDR3 loop spans 14 amino acids. J gave up 5 bases and V 5 bases, and 9 bases lay outside the gene matches. CDR1 is SQVTM and CDR2 is ANQGSEA in the germline V gene. The CDR3 sequence is CSVRQGGGDQPQHF. The CDR3 region has the DNA TGCAGCGTTCGACAGGGAGGAGGTGATCAGCCCCAGCATTTT. Based on the CDR3 plus reference TRBV29-1 and TRBJ1-5, the full variable domain is SAVISQKPSRDICQRGTSLTIQCQVDSQVTMMFWYRQQPGQSLTLIATANQGSEATYESGFVIDKFPISRPNLTFSTLTVSNMSPEDSSIYLCSVRQGGGDQPQHFGDGTRLSIL.

This clone has a handful of counts. For the CDR3, the DNA is TGTGCCACAACAGGGACACGCTACGAGCAGTACTTC. It is translated as CATTGTRYEQYF. The chain recombines TRBV28 with TRBJ2-7; possible D gene TRBD1, 6 bases. CDR3 length: 12 residues. V was clipped by 10 bases and J by 3 bases, with 13 bases between them. Germline V gene sequence: CDR1 MDHEN, CDR2 SYDVKM.